Presented here are 20 T cell receptor beta chains from one specimen sequenced in a study of graft-versus-host responses after intestinal transplantation. Sequencing used immunoSEQ multiplex PCR; TCRdb keeps in-frame clones, though not all of them. In the table there are over 15,000 clones, approximately 80% of which are singletons. The source was PBMCs, collected 14 days after transplant. The receptors were gathered from a human patient who received an intestinal transplant, so some T cells may come from the graft donor.

The rearrangement joins TRBV5-4 to TRBJ1-2, with D unresolved. In germline, CDR1 is SGHNT, CDR2 YYREEE (reference sequence). The CDR3 runs to 16 residues. Trimming left V 0 bases short and J 3 bases short, with 15 bases between. In nucleotides, the CDR3 is TGTGCCAGCAGCTTGGCAGACCCCCCGAGGGACTATGGCTACACCTTC. Its translation: CASSLADPPRDYGYTF.

The rearrangement uses TRBV28 and TRBJ2-7, with 9 bases identical to TRBD1. The CDR3 sequence is 12 residues long. In germline, CDR1 is MDHEN, CDR2 SYDVKM. V trimming: 6 bases; J trimming: 5 bases; junction bases outside the gene matches: 2. The CDR3 spells CASSRTGDEQYF. In nucleotides, the CDR3 is TGTGCCAGCAGCCGGACAGGGGACGAGCAGTACTTC.

The chain links TRBV2 to TRBJ1-1, with 7 positions matching TRBD1. Trimming took 5 bases from V and 11 from J; bases not matched to a gene: 14. This CDR3 region has 14 residues. Germline V gene lookup returns CDR1 SNHLY and CDR2 FYNNEI. CDR3 sequence reads: CASSRTGQTQGAFF. CDR3 bases: TGTGCCAGCAGTCGGACAGGACAAACGCAAGGGGCTTTCTTT. The full variable domain, its missing parts supplied by reference TRBV2 and TRBJ1-1, is EPEVTQTPSHQVTQMGQEVILRCVPISNHLYFYWYRQILGQKVEFLVSFYNNEISEKSEIFDDQFSVERPDGSNFTLKIRSTKLEDSAMYFCASSRTGQTQGAFFGQGTRLTVV.

This chain links TRBV6-1 with TRBJ2-7, with D unresolved. Germline-derived CDR1 and CDR2 are MNHNS and SASEGT. V lost 5 bases to trimming and J lost 2 bases, with 13 bases between them. The CDR3 is 14 residues long. The CDR3 DNA reads TGTGCCAGCAGTTTAAAGGTGTTGGCCTACGAGCAGTACTTC. Protein sequence: CASSLKVLAYEQYF.

V gene TRBV27 combines with J gene TRBJ1-6; the D gene is possibly TRBD1 (5 bases). Germline V gene data show CDR1 as MNHEY and CDR2 as SMNVEV (reference sequence). The CDR3 sequence is 12 residues long. Trimming removed 3 bases at V and 9 bases at J, with 6 bases between. The CDR3 nucleotides are TGTGCCAGCAGTTTGGGGGTTTCACCCCTCCACTTT. It is translated as CASSLGVSPLHF.

The gene calls are TRBV10-3 and TRBJ2-5; TRBD2 matches at 10 bases. Germline-derived CDR1 and CDR2 are ENHRY and SYGVKD. The CDR3 loop spans 15 amino acids. V trimming: 8 bases; J trimming: 2 bases; junction bases outside the gene matches: 8. CDR3 coding DNA: TGTGCCATCGGGGCGGGGACTAGCGAACAAGAGACCCAGTACTTC. Protein sequence: CAIGAGTSEQETQYF.

The chain employs TRBV5-1 and TRBJ2-7, with D hard to call. V was shortened by 5 bases and J by 3 bases, with 12 bases between the two germline ends. This CDR3 contains 13 residues. Germline-derived CDR1 and CDR2 are SGHRS and YFSETQ. The CDR3 nucleotides are TGCGCCAGCAGTAGGACGGCCTTCTACGAGCAGTACTTC. Encoded protein: CASSRTAFYEQYF.

The V call is TRBV6-5, the J call TRBJ1-6, with 7 bases matching TRBD1. Germline CDR1 and CDR2: MNHEY and SVGAGI. V trimming: 6 bases; J trimming: 7 bases; junction bases outside the gene matches: 9. This CDR3 has 15 residues. As DNA, the CDR3 is TGTGCCAGCAGATCTCCGGGGACAGTGAATTCACCCCTCCACTTT. Encoded protein: CASRSPGTVNSPLHF.

The chain employs TRBV14 and TRBJ2-7; perhaps TRBD1 as D (6 bases). The CDR3 spans 14 residues. Trimming stripped 1 base from V and 5 bases from J, with 12 bases between. Germline CDR1 is SGHDN and CDR2 is FVKESK. The chain's CDR3 is CASSQARGTNEQYF. The CDR3 region has the DNA TGTGCCAGCAGCCAAGCGAGGGGGACGAACGAGCAGTACTTC.

This chain uses TRBV29-1 with TRBJ1-1; tentatively, D is TRBD1 (6 bases). Germline V gene sequence: CDR1 SQVTM, CDR2 ANQGSEA. The CDR3 loop spans 12 amino acids. Trimming removed 3 bases at V and 1 base at J, with 6 bases between. Here the CDR3 reads CSVEGANTEAFF. The DNA of the CDR3 is TGCAGCGTTGAGGGGGCGAACACTGAAGCTTTCTTT.

The chain employs TRBV6-9 and TRBJ1-1; D gene uncertain. CDR3 length: 11 amino acids. The germline V gene has CDR1 MNHGY and CDR2 SVAAGI. The V and J ends lost 3 bases and 6 bases respectively, with 5 bases between them. The CDR3 loop reads CASSYSSEAFF. Written as DNA, the CDR3 is TGTGCCAGCAGTTACAGCTCTGAAGCTTTCTTT.

The table lists this clone with a few counts. V usage is TRBV5-1 and J usage is TRBJ2-7, with 7 bases aligning to TRBD1. CDR3 length: 14 residues. J was trimmed by 4 bases and V by 4 bases; bases with no gene match: 8. Germline CDR1 is SGHRS and CDR2 is YFSETQ. The CDR3 spells CASSTGTARYEQYF. The CDR3 nucleotides read TGCGCCAGCAGCACCGGGACAGCCCGGTACGAGCAGTACTTC.

This chain connects TRBV7-2 to TRBJ2-1; the D is unclear. The CDR3 covers 15 residues. Trimming shortened V by 1 base and J by 7 bases, and 14 bases separated the two germline ends. CDR1 SGHTA and CDR2 FQGNSA come from the germline V gene. CDR3 nucleotides: TGTGCCAGCAGCTTAGGGCCACCTCTGGGGAATGAGCAGTTCTTC. This encodes CASSLGPPLGNEQFF.

This clone was detected a few times. J is TRBJ2-7 and V is TRBV5-4; possible D gene TRBD2, 5 bases. The CDR3 consists of 16 residues. The V and J ends lost 4 bases and 3 bases respectively, with 20 bases between them. In germline, CDR1 is SGHNT, CDR2 YYREEE (reference sequence). CDR3 in amino acids: CASSAAFKTIYYEQYF. The DNA for the CDR3 is TGTGCCAGCAGCGCAGCTTTTAAGACTATCTACTACGAGCAGTACTTC.

The chain carries TRBV9 and TRBJ2-3; a weak D match, TRBD2 (6 bases). V lost 0 bases and J lost 2, with 13 bases in between. The germline CDR1 and CDR2 sequences are SGDLS and YYNGEE. CDR3 length: 16 amino acids. Here the CDR3 DNA reads TGTGCCAGCAGCGTAGGGGACTCAGTTTCCACAGATACGCAGTATTTT. This gives the protein CASSVGDSVSTDTQYF.

The genes are TRBV10-3 and TRBJ2-7; D remains unclear. V was pared by 3 bases and J by 0 bases, with 9 bases between. Germline V gene lookup returns CDR1 ENHRY and CDR2 SYGVKD. The CDR3 contains 14 residues. CDR3 sequence: CAISESEISYEQYF. Written as DNA, the CDR3 is TGTGCCATCAGTGAATCCGAGATCTCCTACGAGCAGTACTTC.

The genes are TRBV27 and TRBJ2-4; TRBD1 might be the D (5 bases). The V gene's germline CDR1 is MNHEY and CDR2 SMNVEV (reference sequence). Trimming left V 4 bases short and J 9 bases short, with 10 bases between. CDR3 length equals 12 residues. The CDR3 is CASSSGLGIQYF. The CDR3 DNA sequence: TGTGCCAGCAGTTCAGGGCTAGGCATTCAGTACTTC.

The chain joins TRBV11-2 to TRBJ1-2; tentative D call: TRBD1 (6 bases). CDR1 and CDR2 from the germline V gene are SGHAT and FQNNGV. This CDR3 spans 18 amino acids. Deletions cut 2 bases from V and 0 bases from J, with 19 bases between. The CDR3 bases are TGTGCCAGCAGCTTATTAAGGGGCACAGGGATGGCTAACTATGGCTACACCTTC. Translating it yields CASSLLRGTGMANYGYTF.

This rearrangement joins TRBV30 to TRBJ2-5, with D unclear. The CDR3 sequence is 13 residues long. Per the germline V gene, CDR1 is GTSNPN and CDR2 is SVGIG (reference sequence). V gave up 1 base and J gave up 4 bases, with 10 bases separating them. CDR3 residues: CAWSEGLGETQYF. CDR3 nucleotide sequence: TGTGCCTGGAGTGAAGGTCTTGGAGAGACCCAGTACTTC.

This chain links TRBV28 with TRBJ1-5; 9 bases match TRBD1. The CDR3 totals 14 residues. Trimming took 6 bases from V and 5 from J; bases not matched to a gene: 5. Germline V gene lookup returns CDR1 MDHEN and CDR2 SYDVKM. CDR3 residues: CASSGTGLDQPQHF. The CDR3 DNA reads as TGTGCCAGCAGCGGGACAGGGCTTGATCAGCCCCAGCATTTT. The full variable domain, with the rest looked up from reference TRBV28 and TRBJ1-5, is DVKVTQSSRYLVKRTGEKVFLECVQDMDHENMFWYRQDPGLGLRLIYFSYDVKMKEKGDIPEGYSVSREKKERFSLILESASTNQTSMYLCASSGTGLDQPQHFGDGTRLSIL.